What follows are 16 T cell receptor beta chains derived from one specimen sequenced in a study of T cells in tumors after PD-1 blockade. TCRdb's copy holds only in-frame clones and misses some; the assay was immunoSEQ multiplex PCR. The sample lists more than 2,000 clones, roughly 77% occurring once. Time point specified: first of two post-therapy site-matched biopsies about 2 months apart. The sequencing here drew on tumor tissue, taken after anti-PD-1 treatment. The receptors derive from a human donor with basal cell carcinoma.

The chain joins TRBV28 to TRBJ2-7; D gene unclear. V was trimmed by 3 bases and J by 2 bases, leaving 17 bases between them. The CDR3 totals 16 residues. Germline CDR1 MDHEN, CDR2 SYDVKM. This CDR3 reads CASSFTTGRPTYEQYF. CDR3 nucleotide sequence: TGTGCCAGCAGTTTCACTACCGGACGTCCTACCTACGAGCAGTACTTC.

This sequence joins TRBV3-1 (or the pseudogene TRBV3-2) and TRBJ1-1; maybe TRBD1 (6 bases). This CDR3 has 13 residues. Germline-derived CDR1 and CDR2 are LGHDT and YNNKEL (reference sequence). V dropped 2 bases and J dropped 5 bases, with 9 bases sitting between them. The CDR3 protein is CASSQTGLTEAFF. CDR3 DNA sequence: TGTGCCAGCAGCCAAACAGGGTTAACTGAAGCTTTCTTT.

This chain joins TRBV7-8 and TRBJ2-3, with D perhaps given as TRBD1 or TRBD2 (6 bases each). Per the germline V gene, CDR1 is SGHVS and CDR2 is FQNEAQ. V lost 3 bases, J lost 1 base, and 20 bases lay in between. The CDR3 is made up of 18 amino acids. CDR3 sequence (DNA): TGTGCCAGCAGCTTCCATTATGGGGGGCAGGAGGGCACAGATACGCAGTATTTT. It specifies CASSFHYGGQEGTDTQYF.

This clone was seen only a few times. The sample contains more than one DNA sequence encoding this CDR3. The chain is built from TRBV19 and TRBJ1-5; perhaps TRBD1 as D (6 bases). This CDR3 comprises 14 residues. V lost 2 bases and J 5 bases, leaving 10 bases between the germline ends. Per germline, CDR1 LNHDA and CDR2 SQIVND (reference sequence). The DNA of the CDR3 is TGTGCCAGTAGTATACAGGGGAGTTATCAGCCCCAGCATTTT. It codes for CASSIQGSYQPQHF.

V gene TRBV12-3 or TRBV12-4 combines with J gene TRBJ2-1; D is unresolved. Trimming removed 6 bases at V and 9 bases at J, with 9 bases between. The CDR3 is 11 amino acids. The DNA for the CDR3 is TGTGCCAGCAGCCGTAAATTTGAGCAGTTCTTC. Amino acid sequence: CASSRKFEQFF.

This sequence joins TRBV13 and TRBJ2-1; D ambiguous. The germline gives CDR1 PRHDT, CDR2 FYEKMQ (reference sequence). The CDR3 runs to 13 residues. Trimming took 1 base from V and 8 from J, leaving 9 bases between them. For the CDR3, the DNA is TGTGCCAGCAGCTTAGTGGTCTGGGATGAGCAGTTCTTC. Translation: CASSLVVWDEQFF.

V and J are TRBV16 and TRBJ2-1, with 11 bases aligning to TRBD2. Germline loops: CDR1 KGHSY, CDR2 FQNENV. This CDR3 is 16 amino acids long. V shed 0 bases, J shed 7 bases, and the junction held 5 bases outside the gene matches. DNA of the CDR3: TGTGCCAGCAGCCAATCGATAGCGGGGGGGCTAAATGAGCAGTTCTTC. It codes for CASSQSIAGGLNEQFF.

The chain is built from TRBV21-1 and TRBJ1-2. TRBV21-1 is listed as a pseudogene. CDR3 length equals 13 residues. The CDR3 is CATGGGGYYGYTF. The CDR3 DNA reads TGTGCCACCGGGGGCGGAGGGTACTATGGCTACACCTTC.

The V call is TRBV18, the J call TRBJ2-2, with 7 bases matching TRBD2. The CDR3 loop spans 15 amino acids. CDR1 KGHSH and CDR2 LQKENI come from the germline V gene. The V gene end was trimmed by 3 bases and the J gene end by 4 bases; junction bases not matched to a gene: 5. DNA of the CDR3: TGTGCCAGCTCACCTCAGGGAGGGAGCACCGGGGAGCTGTTTTTT. It is translated as CASSPQGGSTGELFF.

In its sample, this clone was seen once. V usage is TRBV7-7 and J usage is TRBJ2-6; D not resolved. V was pared by 5 bases and J by 14 bases, with 28 bases between. The CDR3 loop spans 17 amino acids. CDR1 and CDR2 from the germline V gene are SSHAT and FNYEAQ (reference sequence). Here the CDR3 DNA reads TGTGCCAGCAGCATCCAACCTAAGTGCCACAAAGTCGGGCTCCTGACTTTC. Protein: CASSIQPKCHKVGLLTF.

This clone was observed a single time. The rearrangement joins TRBV3-1 (or the pseudogene TRBV3-2) to TRBJ1-6; no firm D call. This CDR3 has 14 amino acids. Germline V lookup: CDR1 LGHDT, CDR2 YNNKEL (reference sequence). V was clipped by 5 bases and J by 7 bases, with 12 bases between them. The CDR3, as DNA: TGTGCCAGCAGCATAGGCAAAGGGAATTCACCCCTCCACTTT. Translation: CASSIGKGNSPLHF.

This clone was recorded only once. The chain combines TRBV28 with TRBJ1-3; no firm D call. V lost 4 bases to trimming and J lost 0 bases, with 10 bases between them. The CDR3 spans 15 residues. The germline V gene encodes CDR1 MDHEN and CDR2 SYDVKM. The chain's CDR3 is CASSYALYSGNTIYF. CDR3 nucleotide sequence: TGTGCCAGCAGTTATGCCCTGTACTCTGGAAACACCATATATTTT.

The V gene is TRBV15, the J gene TRBJ1-6; 8 bases match TRBD1. The V gene's germline CDR1 is LNHNV and CDR2 YYDKDF (reference sequence). This CDR3 has 17 amino acids. The V segment lost 5 bases and the J segment 2 bases; nucleotides outside the gene matches: 8. CDR3 DNA: TGTGCCACCAGCTCAGGGGACAGGAAGCCCTATAATTCACCCCTCCACTTT. Protein: CATSSGDRKPYNSPLHF.

The chain recombines TRBV19 with TRBJ1-5; 9 nucleotides agree with TRBD1. The V and J ends lost 1 base and 5 bases, in that order; junction bases with no gene match: 6. CDR3 length: 16 residues. Germline CDR1 LNHDA, CDR2 SQIVND (reference sequence). The CDR3 sequence is CASSIGSTGGYQPQHF. CDR3 DNA sequence: TGTGCCAGTAGTATAGGGTCCACAGGGGGCTATCAGCCCCAGCATTTT.

Worth noting for this clone: One end of the junction is discordant with germline, which a read error may explain. The chain carries TRBV7-7 and TRBJ2-5; TRBD2 aligns across 11 bases. Germline V CDR1 and CDR2: SSHAT, FNYEAQ (reference sequence). The CDR3 loop spans 16 amino acids. The CDR3 here is CASSLSASGGKETQYF. The CDR3 coding sequence is TGTGCTAGCAGCTTATCGGCTAGCGGGGGGAAAGAGACCCAGTACTTC.

Comments on this clone: A junction boundary mismatches the germline segment, possibly from a read error. The J gene is TRBJ2-2, the V gene TRBV6-2 or TRBV6-3; tentatively, D is TRBD1 (6 bases). The CDR3 is made up of 14 amino acids. Germline CDR1 and CDR2: MNHEY and SVGEGT. Here the CDR3 reads CAGSYYRESGELFF. CDR3 sequence (DNA): TGTGCCGGCAGTTACTACAGGGAATCCGGGGAGCTGTTTTTT.